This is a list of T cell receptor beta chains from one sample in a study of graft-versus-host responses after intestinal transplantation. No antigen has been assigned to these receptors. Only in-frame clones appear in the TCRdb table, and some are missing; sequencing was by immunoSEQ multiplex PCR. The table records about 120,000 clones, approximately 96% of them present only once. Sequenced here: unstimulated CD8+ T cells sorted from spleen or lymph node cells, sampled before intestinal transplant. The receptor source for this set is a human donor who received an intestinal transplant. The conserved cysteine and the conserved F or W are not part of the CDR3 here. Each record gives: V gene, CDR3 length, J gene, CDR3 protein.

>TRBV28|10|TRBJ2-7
ASSLGVLEQY
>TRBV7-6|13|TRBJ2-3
ASSPVSPRGDTQY
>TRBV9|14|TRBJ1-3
ASSTRTGASGNTIY
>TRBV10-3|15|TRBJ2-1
AISEHRLAGGYNEQF
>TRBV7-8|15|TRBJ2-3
ASSLAPREGPPDTQY
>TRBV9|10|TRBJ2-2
ASSTNTGELF
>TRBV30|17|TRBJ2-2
AWSVLPVMTSLGTGELF
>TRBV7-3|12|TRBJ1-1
ASSLTGGNTEAF
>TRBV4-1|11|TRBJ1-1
ASSQGQGWDSF
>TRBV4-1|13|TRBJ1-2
ASSQEWGPNYGYT
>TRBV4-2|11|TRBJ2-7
ASSHDAGDEQY
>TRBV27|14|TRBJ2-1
ASSPKRSYPYNEQF
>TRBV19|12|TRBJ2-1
ASSIRQDYNEQF
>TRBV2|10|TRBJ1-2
ASRGTPYGYT
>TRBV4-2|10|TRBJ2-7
ASSQGSYEQY
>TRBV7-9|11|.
ASSLEGEDEQY
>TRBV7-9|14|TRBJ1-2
ASSSTTGADWEGYT
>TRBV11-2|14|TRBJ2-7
ASSSLGRLENYEQY
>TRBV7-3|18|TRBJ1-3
ASSLMPGTGAVSAGNTIY
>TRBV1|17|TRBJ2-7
TSSQDRPRAGRIAYEQY
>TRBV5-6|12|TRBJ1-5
ASSLGTGMKSQH
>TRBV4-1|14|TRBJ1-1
ASSQVQGLMNTEAF
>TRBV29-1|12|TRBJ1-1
SVVKVTGATEAF
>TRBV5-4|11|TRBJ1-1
ASSRDRGDEAF
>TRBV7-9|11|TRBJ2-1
AGQGGIPDEQF
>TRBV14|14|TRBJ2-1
ASSQDFTGPYNEQF
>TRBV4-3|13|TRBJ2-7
ASSQELDSSYEQY
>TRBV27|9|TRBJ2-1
ASSGGNEQF